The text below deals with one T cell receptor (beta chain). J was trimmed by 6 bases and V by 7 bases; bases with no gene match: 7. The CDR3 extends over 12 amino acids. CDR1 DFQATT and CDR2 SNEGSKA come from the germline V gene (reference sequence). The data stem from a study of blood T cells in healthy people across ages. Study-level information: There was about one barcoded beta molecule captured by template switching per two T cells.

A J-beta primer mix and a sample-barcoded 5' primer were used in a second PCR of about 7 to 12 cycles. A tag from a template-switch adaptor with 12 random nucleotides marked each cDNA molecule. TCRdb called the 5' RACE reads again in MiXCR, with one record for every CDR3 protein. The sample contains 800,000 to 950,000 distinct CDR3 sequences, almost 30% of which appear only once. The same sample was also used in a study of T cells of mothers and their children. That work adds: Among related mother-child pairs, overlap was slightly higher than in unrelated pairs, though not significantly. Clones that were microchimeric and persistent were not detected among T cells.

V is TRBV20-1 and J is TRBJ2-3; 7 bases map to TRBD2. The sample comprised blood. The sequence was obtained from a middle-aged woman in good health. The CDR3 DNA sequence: TGCAGTGGGGGGGGTCGCTGGGATACGCAGTATTTT. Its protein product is CSGGGRWDTQYF.